The 28 T cell receptor beta chains given below trace back to one sample, sequenced in a study of PD-L1 blockade in urothelial cancer. Sequenced by immunoSEQ multiplex PCR; TCRdb stores in-frame clones only, minus some. The sample comprises about 85,000 clones, about 84% of which are singletons, and approximately 14% rests with the top ten. Time point of the sample: pretreatment peripheral blood. The sample was PBMCs, taken around atezolizumab (anti-PD-L1) treatment. The receptors were gathered from a man aged 55 to 69 with urothelial cancer.

The rearrangement joins TRBV2 to TRBJ1-4, with TRBD1 as a possible D gene (5 bases). V shed 3 bases and J shed 8 bases, with 10 bases lying between them. Germline V lookup: CDR1 SNHLY, CDR2 FYNNEI. The CDR3 consists of 13 residues. CDR3 coding DNA: TGTGCCAGCAGTGAGCCTGCAGGGGAAAAACTGTTTTTT. Encoded protein: CASSEPAGEKLFF.

The V gene is TRBV5-1, the J gene TRBJ1-2; 7 nucleotides match TRBD1. Germline V gene sequence: CDR1 SGHRS, CDR2 YFSETQ. This CDR3 contains 15 residues. V lost 4 bases and J lost 1; bases outside the gene matches: 7. CDR3 sequence reads: CASSLQGRGNYGYTF. The CDR3 coding sequence is TGCGCCAGCAGCCTACAGGGGCGAGGTAACTATGGCTACACCTTC.

The J gene is TRBJ2-7, the V gene TRBV4-1; 8 bases align to TRBD1. The CDR3 has 14 residues. The germline gives CDR1 MGHRA, CDR2 YSYEKL. V was pared by 5 bases and J by 6 bases, with 9 bases of the junction left unmatched. The CDR3 protein is CASSSPGRGREQYF. The CDR3 nucleotides are TGCGCCAGCAGCTCACCCGGCAGGGGGCGCGAGCAGTACTTC.

The chain joins TRBV9 to TRBJ2-1, with 13 nucleotides matching TRBD2. Trimming removed 4 bases from V and 6 bases from J; junction bases left unmatched: 4. This CDR3 spans 15 amino acids. CDR1 and CDR2 (germline): SGDLS, YYNGEE. CDR3 region: CASSLTSGGPNEQFF. The CDR3 nucleotides are TGTGCCAGCAGCCTGACTAGCGGGGGGCCCAATGAGCAGTTCTTC.

The chain joins TRBV2 to TRBJ2-6, with TRBD1 as a possible D gene (6 bases). Trimming took 8 bases from V and 3 from J, leaving 11 bases between them. The CDR3 sequence is 14 residues long. The germline CDR1 and CDR2 sequences are SNHLY and FYNNEI. CDR3 in DNA: TGTGCCAGCCATCAGGGGAATGGGGCCAACGTCCTGACTTTC. It encodes CASHQGNGANVLTF.

This chain joins TRBV6-6 and TRBJ2-2; D possibly corresponds to TRBD2 (5 bases). The CDR3 covers 15 residues. With 4 bases removed from V and 2 bases from J, the gap between germline ends came to 11 bases. From germline, CDR1 is MNHNY and CDR2 SVGAGI (reference sequence). The CDR3 loop reads CASSFLGGNTGELFF. The CDR3 coding sequence is TGTGCCAGCAGTTTTCTCGGAGGTAACACCGGGGAGCTGTTTTTT.

The rearrangement uses TRBV7-3 and TRBJ2-7, with a tentative D call TRBD1 (6 bases). CDR1 is SGHTA and CDR2 is FQGTGA in the germline V gene. Between the trimmed V and J ends, which lost 5 bases and 2 bases, there was a span of 13 bases. CDR3 length: 14 amino acids. In nucleotides, the CDR3 is TGTGCCAGCAGCGCGTCACAGGGTACCTACGAGCAGTACTTC. Its protein is CASSASQGTYEQYF.

J is TRBJ2-2 and V is TRBV7-2; 8 bases agree with TRBD2. The V gene's germline CDR1 is SGHTA and CDR2 FQGNSA. V was clipped by 5 bases and J by 4 bases; unmatched bases: 6. CDR3 length: 15 amino acids. The CDR3: CASSAPGGGTGELFF. The CDR3 nucleotides are TGTGCCAGCAGCGCTCCGGGAGGGGGCACCGGGGAGCTGTTTTTT.

Remarks on this clone: Other DNA sequences in the same sample also yield this CDR3. This chain connects TRBV7-2 to TRBJ2-3; 9 nucleotides agree with TRBD1. CDR3 size: 13 residues. Germline V CDR1 and CDR2: SGHTA, FQGNSA. After removal of 4 bases from V and 5 bases from J, the junction contained 1 base not matched to a gene. CDR3 sequence reads: CASSWTGEDTQYF. The CDR3, as DNA: TGTGCCAGCAGCTGGACAGGGGAAGATACGCAGTATTTT.

The J gene is TRBJ2-3, the V gene TRBV30, with a tentative D call TRBD1 (6 bases). The length of the CDR3 is 14 residues. From germline, CDR1 is GTSNPN and CDR2 SVGIG (reference sequence). V was pared by 6 bases and J by 6 bases, with 19 bases between. Here the CDR3 DNA reads TGTGCCTGTCAAATGGGGGCCCCTCGGGATACGCAGTATTTT. Translating it yields CACQMGAPRDTQYF.

The rearrangement uses TRBV2 and TRBJ1-1; 8 bases are a match to TRBD1. Germline values: CDR1 SNHLY, CDR2 FYNNEI. J lost 1 base, V lost 6 bases, and 10 bases had no gene match. The CDR3 is 16 amino acids. The CDR3 coding sequence is TGTGCCAGCAGCGAAATCGGACAGGGATGGAACACTGAAGCTTTCTTT. This encodes CASSEIGQGWNTEAFF. The variable domain in full, completed from reference TRBV2 and TRBJ1-1, reads EPEVTQTPSHQVTQMGQEVILRCVPISNHLYFYWYRQILGQKVEFLVSFYNNEISEKSEIFDDQFSVERPDGSNFTLKIRSTKLEDSAMYFCASSEIGQGWNTEAFFGQGTRLTVV.

J is TRBJ1-1 and V is TRBV28; 7 positions match TRBD1. CDR1 MDHEN and CDR2 SYDVKM come from the germline V gene. V was pared by 10 bases and J by 1 base, with 18 bases of the junction left unmatched. This CDR3 is built from 17 residues. Here the CDR3 DNA reads TGTGCCATCCAAACAACGGGACAGCTTGGATCGAACACTGAAGCTTTCTTT. Translated, it gives CAIQTTGQLGSNTEAFF.

The chain carries TRBV10-3 and TRBJ2-2; perhaps TRBD2 as D (6 bases). Germline loops: CDR1 ENHRY, CDR2 SYGVKD. The CDR3 consists of 18 residues. The germline V and J ends were trimmed by 5 bases and 0 bases, with 19 bases remaining between them. This chain's CDR3 is CAISFQSGGSSNTGELFF. CDR3 sequence (DNA): TGTGCCATCAGTTTTCAGTCCGGGGGTTCGTCGAACACCGGGGAGCTGTTTTTT.

The rearrangement uses TRBV2 and TRBJ1-6; D gene unclear. The CDR3 has 12 residues. In germline, CDR1 is SNHLY, CDR2 FYNNEI. The V gene lost 3 bases and the J gene lost 7 bases, with 4 bases spanning the gap. CDR3 DNA: TGTGCCAGCAGTGAGAGGAATTCACCCCTCCACTTT. Translation: CASSERNSPLHF.

In its sample, this clone was seen once. The chain carries TRBV19 and TRBJ2-1; 7 positions agree with TRBD2. The trim removed 3 bases at V and 3 bases at J, leaving 5 bases unmatched. The germline V gene encodes CDR1 LNHDA and CDR2 SQIVND (reference sequence). The CDR3 has 15 residues. The CDR3 spells CASSMTAGVYNEQFF. The CDR3 region has the DNA TGTGCCAGTAGTATGACTGCGGGAGTCTACAATGAGCAGTTCTTC. The variable domain in full, completed from reference TRBV19 and TRBJ2-1, reads DGGITQSPKYLFRKEGQNVTLSCEQNLNHDAMYWYRQDPGQGLRLIYYSQIVNDFQKGDIAEGYSVSREKKESFPLTVTSAQKNPTAFYLCASSMTAGVYNEQFFGPGTRLTVL.

V is TRBV7-2 and J is TRBJ1-5; possibly TRBD1 for D (6 bases). Germline values: CDR1 SGHTA, CDR2 FQGNSA. The CDR3 contains 15 residues. Trimming removed 3 bases from V and 2 bases from J, with 11 bases in between. The CDR3 DNA sequence: TGTGCCAGCAGCTTGGTCGGACAGCGCAATCAGCCCCAGCATTTT. Protein: CASSLVGQRNQPQHF.

V is TRBV19 and J is TRBJ2-7, with D maybe TRBD1 (5 bases). Trimming took off 4 bases at V and 0 bases at J, with 10 bases between the two ends. Germline V CDR1 and CDR2: LNHDA, SQIVND (reference sequence). The length of the CDR3 is 14 residues. The CDR3 DNA reads TGTGCCAGTAGTACGCACAGGAGCTCCTACGAGCAGTACTTC. Amino acid sequence: CASSTHRSSYEQYF.

The chain employs TRBV28 and TRBJ2-2, with 8 bases lining up with TRBD2. The CDR3 covers 15 residues. CDR1 is MDHEN and CDR2 is SYDVKM in the germline V gene. V trimming: 4 bases; J trimming: 5 bases; junction bases outside the gene matches: 6. CDR3 sequence (DNA): TGTGCCAGCAGTTCCGGGACTAGTGGGACCGGGGAGCTGTTTTTT. It yields the protein CASSSGTSGTGELFF.

This clone was counted only a few times. This chain uses TRBV9 with TRBJ2-5; TRBD2 is a possible D gene (6 bases). Germline V gives CDR1 SGDLS, CDR2 YYNGEE. The V end lost 6 bases, the J end lost 3 bases, and 15 bases lay between the germline ends. The length of the CDR3 is 14 residues. CDR3 DNA sequence: TGTGCCAGCACCGGGACCCGGAGGGAAGAGACCCAGTACTTC. Translating gives CASTGTRREETQYF.

V gene TRBV6-5 combines with J gene TRBJ2-4; 9 nucleotides match TRBD2. There are 14 residues in the CDR3. Germline CDR1 is MNHEY and CDR2 is SVGAGI. Unmatched junction bases numbered 6, after V lost 4 bases and J lost 8 bases. CDR3 DNA: TGTGCCAGCAGTTCCGGGACTAGCCCAGACATTCAGTACTTC. It yields the protein CASSSGTSPDIQYF.

The chain links TRBV4-2 to TRBJ2-1, with 11 bases lining up with TRBD2. The CDR3 is made up of 16 amino acids. The junction had 4 bases not matched to a gene; V was cut back by 2 bases and J by 4 bases. Germline V gene lookup returns CDR1 LGHNA and CDR2 YNFKEQ. CDR3 protein: CASSQPSGGNYNEQFF. The CDR3 coding sequence is TGTGCCAGCAGCCAACCTAGCGGGGGGAATTACAATGAGCAGTTCTTC.

This clone appeared a few times. The CDR3 spells CASSLSTGELFF. CDR3 sequence (DNA): TGTGCCAGCAGCTTATCGACCGGGGAGCTGTTTTTT. This chain connects TRBV7-9 to TRBJ2-2; D unclear. CDR1 and CDR2 from the germline V gene are SEHNR and FQNEAQ (reference sequence). There are 12 residues in the CDR3. V was clipped by 2 bases and J by 5 bases, with 3 bases between them.

The chain carries TRBV6-5 and TRBJ1-5, with TRBD1 matching over 7 bases. This CDR3 is 15 amino acids long. With 5 bases clipped from V and 1 base from J, the junction kept 5 bases outside the gene matches. Germline-derived CDR1 and CDR2 are MNHEY and SVGAGI. In nucleotides, the CDR3 is TGTGCCAGCAGTAGGACAGGAGAAAGCAATCAGCCCCAGCATTTT. This codes for CASSRTGESNQPQHF.

The rearrangement joins TRBV7-9 to TRBJ2-1; TRBD1 agrees at 8 bases. Germline V gene data show CDR1 as SEHNR and CDR2 as FQNEAQ (reference sequence). Trimming at V came to 7 bases and at J to 6 bases, leaving 8 bases not matched to a gene. This CDR3 region has 14 residues. CDR3 sequence (DNA): TGTGCCAGCACCTTTACAGGGGGTGGCAATGAGCAGTTCTTC. This codes for CASTFTGGGNEQFF.

This clone was seen just once. V is TRBV5-1 and J is TRBJ1-6; D is ambiguous. The V end lost 1 base, the J end lost 7 bases, and 9 bases lay between the germline ends. The germline CDR1 and CDR2 sequences are SGHRS and YFSETQ. There are 14 residues in the CDR3. The CDR3 protein is CASSLNPLNSPLHF. DNA of the CDR3: TGCGCCAGCAGCTTGAATCCTTTGAATTCACCCCTCCACTTT.

V usage is TRBV7-9 and J usage is TRBJ2-7, with 9 bases identical to TRBD2. The CDR3 covers 16 residues. V shed 5 bases and J 0 bases; nucleotides not matched to a gene: 8. Per the germline V gene, CDR1 is SEHNR and CDR2 is FQNEAQ (reference sequence). The CDR3: CASSINAGGLSYEQYF. The CDR3 DNA follows: TGTGCCAGCAGCATTAATGCGGGGGGGCTCTCCTACGAGCAGTACTTC.

This chain uses TRBV28 with TRBJ1-4, with TRBD1 identical over 8 bases. V dropped 7 bases and J dropped 2; count of bases not matched to a gene: 12. Germline V lookup: CDR1 MDHEN, CDR2 SYDVKM. CDR3 length equals 17 residues. DNA of the CDR3: TGTGCCAGCACCCCCTACGGACAGGGCGATACTAATGAAAAACTGTTTTTT. Translation: CASTPYGQGDTNEKLFF. Full variable domain (outside the CDR3, taken from reference TRBV28 and TRBJ1-4): DVKVTQSSRYLVKRTGEKVFLECVQDMDHENMFWYRQDPGLGLRLIYFSYDVKMKEKGDIPEGYSVSREKKERFSLILESASTNQTSMYLCASTPYGQGDTNEKLFFGSGTQLSVL.

The chain carries TRBV9 and TRBJ1-3; the D gene is possibly TRBD1 (5 bases). There are 15 residues in the CDR3. Per germline, CDR1 SGDLS and CDR2 YYNGEE. Trimming took 2 bases from V and 0 from J, leaving 9 bases between them. The CDR3 DNA reads TGTGCCAGCAGCGTTCGGGGGGGCTCTGGAAACACCATATATTTT. Translating gives CASSVRGGSGNTIYF.